One and the same sample provided the 8 T cell receptor beta chains below, sequenced in a study of vaccination effects on CD4 cells after COVID-19. Expansion with viral peptide pools was applied to antigen-specific CD4+ T cells by the ViraFEST assay prior to sequencing. Cultured cells yielded isolated CD4+ T cells after nine to ten days. Between March and December 2020, the person had a SARS-CoV-2 infection that PCR confirmed. Antigens of these TCRs are unknown. Repertoires were generated with immunoSEQ multiplex PCR, while TCRdb's copy carries only in-frame clones and drops some. The sample consists of 25,000 to 35,000 clones, approximately 70% of them appearing once. The starting material was CD4+ T cells from PBMCs cultured with a peptide pool, obtained before COVID-19 vaccination. The receptors derive from a human donor who had a prior SARS-CoV-2 infection.

This chain uses TRBV6-2 or TRBV6-3 with TRBJ2-7; D is possibly TRBD1 (6 bases). The V gene's germline CDR1 is MNHEY and CDR2 SVGEGT. This CDR3 comprises 15 residues. V was trimmed by 2 bases and J by 2 bases, leaving 13 bases between them. The CDR3 here is CASSYAQGGPYEQYF. The CDR3 DNA follows: TGTGCCAGCAGTTACGCACAGGGTGGCCCCTACGAGCAGTACTTC.

This clone was observed a handful of times. The rearrangement uses TRBV10-3 and TRBJ2-3, with a tentative D call TRBD2 (6 bases). Germline CDR1 is ENHRY and CDR2 is SYGVKD. This CDR3 has 16 amino acids. The germline V and J ends were trimmed by 6 bases and 7 bases, with 23 bases remaining between them. CDR3 nucleotides: TGTGCCATCAGCTCATCCAGGGAGGTGAAGTTAAATACGCAGTATTTT. Residues: CAISSSREVKLNTQYF.

This sequence joins TRBV19 and TRBJ2-1, with D hard to call. The CDR3 covers 15 residues. V lost 8 bases, J lost 1 base, and 15 bases lay in between. The V gene's germline CDR1 is LNHDA and CDR2 SQIVND (reference sequence). This chain's CDR3 is CASRAVEHSYNEQFF. The CDR3 nucleotides are TGTGCCAGTCGGGCCGTCGAACATTCCTACAATGAGCAGTTCTTC. The full variable domain, rest sourced from reference TRBV19 and TRBJ2-1, is DGGITQSPKYLFRKEGQNVTLSCEQNLNHDAMYWYRQDPGQGLRLIYYSQIVNDFQKGDIAEGYSVSREKKESFPLTVTSAQKNPTAFYLCASRAVEHSYNEQFFGPGTRLTVL.

The chain couples TRBV5-1 to TRBJ2-7; D is undetermined. Germline V CDR1 and CDR2: SGHRS, YFSETQ. This CDR3 has 13 amino acids. V was trimmed by 0 bases and J by 3 bases, leaving 7 bases between them. The CDR3 DNA sequence: TGCGCCAGCAGCTTGGAACGGTTCTACGAGCAGTACTTC. This encodes CASSLERFYEQYF.

This clone has just a few counts. The chain links TRBV7-8 to TRBJ2-1, with D perhaps TRBD1 or TRBD2 (6 bases each). Germline-derived CDR1 and CDR2 are SGHVS and FQNEAQ. The CDR3 spans 15 residues. V lost 5 bases and J 10 bases, leaving 21 bases between the germline ends. The DNA of the CDR3 is TGTGCCAGCAGCACCATAGGGGGGCGGATTTGGGAGCAGTTCTTC. It specifies CASSTIGGRIWEQFF.

This rearrangement joins TRBV6-1 to TRBJ2-1, with D possibly matching TRBD1 (6 bases). This CDR3 contains 14 residues. Deletions cut 2 bases from V and 7 bases from J, with 12 bases between. Per the germline V gene, CDR1 is MNHNS and CDR2 is SASEGT. The CDR3 sequence: CASSESGQYNEQFF. The DNA for the CDR3 is TGTGCCAGCAGTGAATCCGGACAGTATAATGAGCAGTTCTTC.

V is TRBV5-4 and J is TRBJ2-1; maybe TRBD2 (5 bases). The germline V and J ends were trimmed by 4 bases and 5 bases, with 13 bases remaining between them. The CDR3 covers 14 residues. The germline gives CDR1 SGHNT, CDR2 YYREEE (reference sequence). CDR3: CASSPSEEDNEQFF. In DNA, the CDR3 is TGTGCCAGCAGCCCTTCGGAGGAGGACAATGAGCAGTTCTTC. Full variable domain (missing parts from reference TRBV5-4 and TRBJ2-1): ETGVTQSPTHLIKTRGQQVTLRCSSQSGHNTVSWYQQALGQGPQFIFQYYREEENGRGNFPPRFSGLQFPNYSSELNVNALELDDSALYLCASSPSEEDNEQFFGPGTRLTVL.

This chain uses TRBV9 with TRBJ1-3; no clear D gene. With 0 bases removed from V and 4 bases from J, the gap between germline ends came to 11 bases. The CDR3 loop spans 15 amino acids. CDR1 and CDR2 (germline): SGDLS, YYNGEE. CDR3 in DNA: TGTGCCAGCAGCGTAGATCAGGTGCGCGGAAACACCATATATTTT. Encoded protein: CASSVDQVRGNTIYF. The full variable domain, in which reference TRBV9 and TRBJ1-3 provide the parts outside the CDR3, is DSGVTQTPKHLITATGQRVTLRCSPRSGDLSVYWYQQSLDQGLQFLIQYYNGEERAKGNILERFSAQQFPDLHSELNLSSLELGDSALYFCASSVDQVRGNTIYFGEGSWLTVV.